This T cell receptor (beta chain) was retrieved from a study of post-analysis software for immune sequencing data. Each TCR beta cDNA library carried unique molecular identifiers. Via MiXCR, TCRdb re-called the PCR reads, giving one row per CDR3 protein. The table shows 150,000 to 200,000 distinct CDR3 sequences, with about 32% occurring only once. Details on this clonotype: As yet, its antigen is unknown. The junction and the germline gene differ at one end; a read error may be behind it.

Germline V gene data show CDR1 as MNHNS and CDR2 as SASEGT. This CDR3 contains 16 residues. Overall study results and limits: Multiple sclerosis patients had significantly lower normalized Chao1 diversity than controls. Five or six TRBV segments appeared more often in patients than in controls, and TRBV5-6, TRBV5-1 and TRBV20-1 were among these.

The receptor was derived from a girl aged 5 to 17 with multiple sclerosis. The gene calls are TRBV6-1 and TRBJ1-2; 7 bases map to TRBD1. The sequencing input was blood. This CDR3 reads CASSESPGQYNYGHTF. The CDR3 coding sequence is TGTGCCAGCAGTGAAAGCCCGGGACAGTATAACTATGGCCACACCTTC.